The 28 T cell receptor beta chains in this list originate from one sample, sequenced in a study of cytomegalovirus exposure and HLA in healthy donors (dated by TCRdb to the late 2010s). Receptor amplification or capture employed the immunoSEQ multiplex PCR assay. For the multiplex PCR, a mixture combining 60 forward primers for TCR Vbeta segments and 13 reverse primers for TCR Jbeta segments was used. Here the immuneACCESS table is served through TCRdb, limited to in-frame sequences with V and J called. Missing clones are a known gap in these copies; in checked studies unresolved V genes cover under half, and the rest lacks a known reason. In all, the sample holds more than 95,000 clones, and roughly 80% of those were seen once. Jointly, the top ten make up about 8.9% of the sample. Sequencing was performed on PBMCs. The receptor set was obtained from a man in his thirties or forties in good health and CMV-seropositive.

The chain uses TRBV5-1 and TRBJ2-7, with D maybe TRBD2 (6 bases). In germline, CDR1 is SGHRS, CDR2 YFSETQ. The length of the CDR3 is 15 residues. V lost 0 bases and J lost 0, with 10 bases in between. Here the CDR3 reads CASSLGGKYSYEQYF. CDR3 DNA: TGCGCCAGCAGCTTGGGCGGGAAGTACTCCTACGAGCAGTACTTC.

The CDR3 DNA reads as TGCGCCAGCAGTGCAGGGTCTAATGAGCAGTTCTTC. Translated: CASSAGSNEQFF. V and J are TRBV4-1 and TRBJ2-1; perhaps TRBD1 as D (5 bases). This CDR3 has 12 residues. Per germline, CDR1 MGHRA and CDR2 YSYEKL. Trimming shortened V by 6 bases and J by 7 bases, and 10 bases separated the two germline ends.

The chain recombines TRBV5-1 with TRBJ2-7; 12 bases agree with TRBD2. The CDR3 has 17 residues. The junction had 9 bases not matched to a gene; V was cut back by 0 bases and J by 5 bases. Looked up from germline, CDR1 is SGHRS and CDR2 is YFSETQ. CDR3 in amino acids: CASSLGLAGGYLDEQYF. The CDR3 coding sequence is TGCGCCAGCAGCTTGGGGCTAGCGGGGGGGTACTTAGACGAGCAGTACTTC.

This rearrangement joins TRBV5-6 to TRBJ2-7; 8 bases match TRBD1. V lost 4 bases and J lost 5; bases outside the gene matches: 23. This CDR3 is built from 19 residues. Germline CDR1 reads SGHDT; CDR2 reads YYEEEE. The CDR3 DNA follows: TGTGCCAGCAGCCTCACCGTGGGACAGGTGTTGGCCCCTAGGGACGAGCAGTACTTC. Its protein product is CASSLTVGQVLAPRDEQYF.

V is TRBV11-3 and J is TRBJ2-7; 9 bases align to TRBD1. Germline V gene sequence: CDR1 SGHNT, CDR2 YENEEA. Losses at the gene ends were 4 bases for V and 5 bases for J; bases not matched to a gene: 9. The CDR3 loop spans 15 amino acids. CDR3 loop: CASSSGTGRLDEQYF. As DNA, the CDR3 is TGTGCCAGCAGCTCAGGGACAGGGAGGCTCGACGAGCAGTACTTC. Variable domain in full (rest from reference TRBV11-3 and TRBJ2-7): EAGVVQSPRYKIIEKKQPVAFWCNPISGHNTLYWYLQNLGQGPELLIRYENEEAVDDSQLPKDRFSAERLKGVDSTLKIQPAELGDSAVYLCASSSGTGRLDEQYFGPGTRLTVT.

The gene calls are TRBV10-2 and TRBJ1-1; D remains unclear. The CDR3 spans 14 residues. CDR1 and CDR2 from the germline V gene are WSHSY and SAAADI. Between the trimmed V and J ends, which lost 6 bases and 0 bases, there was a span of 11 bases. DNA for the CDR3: TGCGCCAGCAGAAACCCCTCTATGAACACTGAAGCTTTCTTT. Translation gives CASRNPSMNTEAFF.

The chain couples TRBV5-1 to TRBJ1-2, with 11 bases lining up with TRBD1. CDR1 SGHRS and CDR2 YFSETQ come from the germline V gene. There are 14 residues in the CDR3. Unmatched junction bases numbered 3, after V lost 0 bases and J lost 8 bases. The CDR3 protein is CASSLGTGGYGYTF. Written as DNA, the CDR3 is TGCGCCAGCAGCTTGGGGACAGGGGGCTACGGCTACACCTTC.

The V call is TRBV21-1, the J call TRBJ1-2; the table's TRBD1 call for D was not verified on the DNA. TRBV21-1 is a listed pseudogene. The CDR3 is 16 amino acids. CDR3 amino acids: CASSPCWLTCYYGYTF. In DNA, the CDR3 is TGTGCCAGCAGCCCCTGTTGGCTTACCTGTTACTATGGCTACACCTTC.

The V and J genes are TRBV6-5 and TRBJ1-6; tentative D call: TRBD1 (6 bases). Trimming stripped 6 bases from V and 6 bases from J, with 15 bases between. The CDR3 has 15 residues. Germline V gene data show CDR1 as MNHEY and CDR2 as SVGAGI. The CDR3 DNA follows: TGTGCCAGCAGGTCCGGACAGAATTTTAATTCACCCCTCCACTTT. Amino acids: CASRSGQNFNSPLHF.

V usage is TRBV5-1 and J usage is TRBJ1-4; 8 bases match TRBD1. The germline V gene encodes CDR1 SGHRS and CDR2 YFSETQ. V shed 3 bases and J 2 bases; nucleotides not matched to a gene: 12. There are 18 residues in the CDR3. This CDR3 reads CASSYGQGLNLTNEKLFF. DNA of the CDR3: TGCGCCAGCAGCTATGGACAGGGCCTCAACCTTACTAATGAAAAACTGTTTTTT. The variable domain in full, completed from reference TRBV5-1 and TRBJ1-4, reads KAGVTQTPRYLIKTRGQQVTLSCSPISGHRSVSWYQQTPGQGLQFLFEYFSETQRNKGNFPGRFSGRQFSNSRSEMNVSTLELGDSALYLCASSYGQGLNLTNEKLFFGSGTQLSVL.

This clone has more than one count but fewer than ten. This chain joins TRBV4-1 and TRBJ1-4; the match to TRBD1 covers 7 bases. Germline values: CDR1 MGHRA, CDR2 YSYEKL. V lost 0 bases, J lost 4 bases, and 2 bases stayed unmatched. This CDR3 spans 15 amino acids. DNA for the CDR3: TGCGCCAGCAGCCAAGACGGGACAGATAATGAAAAACTGTTTTTT. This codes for CASSQDGTDNEKLFF.

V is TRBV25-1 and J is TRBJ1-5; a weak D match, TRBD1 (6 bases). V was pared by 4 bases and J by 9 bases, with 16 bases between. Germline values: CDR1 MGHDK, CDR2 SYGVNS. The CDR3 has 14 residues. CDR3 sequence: CASSGRGGGRPQHF. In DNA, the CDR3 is TGTGCCAGCAGTGGGAGGGGGGGTGGGCGGCCCCAGCATTTT.

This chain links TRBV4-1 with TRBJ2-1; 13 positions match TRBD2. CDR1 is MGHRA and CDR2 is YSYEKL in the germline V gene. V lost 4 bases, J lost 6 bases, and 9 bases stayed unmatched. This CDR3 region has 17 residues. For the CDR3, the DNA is TGCGCCAGCAGCCGAGCCGGGACTAGCGGGGTGAGCAATGAGCAGTTCTTC. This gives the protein CASSRAGTSGVSNEQFF.

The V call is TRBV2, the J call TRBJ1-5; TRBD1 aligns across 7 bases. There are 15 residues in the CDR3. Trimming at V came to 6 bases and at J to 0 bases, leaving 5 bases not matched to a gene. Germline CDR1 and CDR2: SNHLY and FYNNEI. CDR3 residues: CASRIWDSSNQPQHF. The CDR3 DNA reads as TGTGCCAGCAGGATTTGGGACAGTAGCAATCAGCCCCAGCATTTT. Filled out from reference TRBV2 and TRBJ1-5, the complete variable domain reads EPEVTQTPSHQVTQMGQEVILRCVPISNHLYFYWYRQILGQKVEFLVSFYNNEISEKSEIFDDQFSVERPDGSNFTLKIRSTKLEDSAMYFCASRIWDSSNQPQHFGDGTRLSIL.

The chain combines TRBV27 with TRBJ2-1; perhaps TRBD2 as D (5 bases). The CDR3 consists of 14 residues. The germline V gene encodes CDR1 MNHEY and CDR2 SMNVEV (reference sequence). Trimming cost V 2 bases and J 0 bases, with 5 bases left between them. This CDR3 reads CASSLRGSYNEQFF. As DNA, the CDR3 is TGTGCCAGCAGTTTACGGGGCTCCTACAATGAGCAGTTCTTC.

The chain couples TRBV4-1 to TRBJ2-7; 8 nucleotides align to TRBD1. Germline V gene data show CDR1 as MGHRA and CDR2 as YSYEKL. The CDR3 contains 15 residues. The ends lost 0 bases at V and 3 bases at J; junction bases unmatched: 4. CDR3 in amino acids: CASSQDPGGYYEQYF. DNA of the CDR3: TGCGCCAGCAGCCAAGACCCAGGGGGCTACTACGAGCAGTACTTC.

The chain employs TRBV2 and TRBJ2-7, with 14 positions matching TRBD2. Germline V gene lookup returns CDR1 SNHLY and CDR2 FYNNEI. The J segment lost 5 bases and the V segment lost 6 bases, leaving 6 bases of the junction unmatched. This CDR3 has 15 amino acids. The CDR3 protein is CASSRRTSGGNEQYF. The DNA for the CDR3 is TGTGCCAGCAGCCGCAGGACTAGCGGGGGGAACGAGCAGTACTTC. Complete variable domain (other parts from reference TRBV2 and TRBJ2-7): EPEVTQTPSHQVTQMGQEVILRCVPISNHLYFYWYRQILGQKVEFLVSFYNNEISEKSEIFDDQFSVERPDGSNFTLKIRSTKLEDSAMYFCASSRRTSGGNEQYFGPGTRLTVT.

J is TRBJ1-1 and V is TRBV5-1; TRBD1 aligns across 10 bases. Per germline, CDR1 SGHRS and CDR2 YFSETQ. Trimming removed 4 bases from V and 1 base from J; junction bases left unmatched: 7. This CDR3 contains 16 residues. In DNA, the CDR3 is TGCGCCAGCAGCCACCGGGACAGGGGATGGAACACTGAAGCTTTCTTT. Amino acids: CASSHRDRGWNTEAFF.

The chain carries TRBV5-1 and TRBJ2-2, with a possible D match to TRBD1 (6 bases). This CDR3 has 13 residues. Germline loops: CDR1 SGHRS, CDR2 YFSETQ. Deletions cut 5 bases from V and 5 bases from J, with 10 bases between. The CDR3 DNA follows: TGCGCCAGCAGGTCAGGGGATACCGGGGAGCTGTTTTTT. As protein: CASRSGDTGELFF.

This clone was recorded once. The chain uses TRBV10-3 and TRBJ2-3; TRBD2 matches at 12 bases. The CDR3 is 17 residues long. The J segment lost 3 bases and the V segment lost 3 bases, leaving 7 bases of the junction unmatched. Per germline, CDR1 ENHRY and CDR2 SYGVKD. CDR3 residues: CAISENLAGGGTDTQYF. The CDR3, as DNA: TGTGCCATCAGTGAAAACCTAGCGGGGGGGGGTACAGATACGCAGTATTTT.

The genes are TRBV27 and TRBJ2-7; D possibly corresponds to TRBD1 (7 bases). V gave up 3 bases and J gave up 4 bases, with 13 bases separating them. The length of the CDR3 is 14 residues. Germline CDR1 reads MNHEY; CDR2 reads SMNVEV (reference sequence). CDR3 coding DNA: TGTGCCAGCAGTTTTGTCAGGGGGGCTTACGAGCAGTACTTC. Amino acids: CASSFVRGAYEQYF.

CDR3 nucleotides: TGTGCCAGCAGCTTGTCACAGCACTACGAGCAGTACTTC. It encodes CASSLSQHYEQYF. J is TRBJ2-7 and V is TRBV5-5; D remains ambiguous. Trimming removed 1 base at V and 3 bases at J, with 8 bases between. The germline gives CDR1 SGHKS, CDR2 YYEKEE (reference sequence). CDR3 size: 13 residues.

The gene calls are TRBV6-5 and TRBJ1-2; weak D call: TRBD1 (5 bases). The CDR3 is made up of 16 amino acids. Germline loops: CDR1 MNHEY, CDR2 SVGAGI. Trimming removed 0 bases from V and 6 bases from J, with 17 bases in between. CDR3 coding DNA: TGTGCCAGCAGTTACTCGATCGACAACCAGGGCGATGGCTACACCTTC. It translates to CASSYSIDNQGDGYTF.

The CDR3 reads CASQRAGQGGYTF. CDR3 DNA sequence: TGTGCCAGTCAACGGGCAGGGCAAGGGGGCTACACCTTC. The chain carries TRBV25-1 and TRBJ1-2; D may be TRBD1 (5 bases). Trimming cost V 9 bases and J 8 bases, with 19 bases left between them. This CDR3 has 13 amino acids. Germline values: CDR1 MGHDK, CDR2 SYGVNS.

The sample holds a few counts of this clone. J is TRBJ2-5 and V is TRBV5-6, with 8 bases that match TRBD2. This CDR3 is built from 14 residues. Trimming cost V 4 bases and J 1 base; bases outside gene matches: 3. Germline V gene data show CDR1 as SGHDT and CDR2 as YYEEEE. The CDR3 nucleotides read TGTGCCAGCAGCCCGGGACTAGTCCAAGAGACCCAGTACTTC. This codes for CASSPGLVQETQYF.

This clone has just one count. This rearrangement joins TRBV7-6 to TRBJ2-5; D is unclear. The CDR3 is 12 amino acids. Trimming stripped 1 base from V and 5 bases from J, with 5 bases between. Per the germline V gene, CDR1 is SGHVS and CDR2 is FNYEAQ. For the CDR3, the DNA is TGTGCCAGCAGCTTAGATCGGGAGACCCAGTACTTC. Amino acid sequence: CASSLDRETQYF.

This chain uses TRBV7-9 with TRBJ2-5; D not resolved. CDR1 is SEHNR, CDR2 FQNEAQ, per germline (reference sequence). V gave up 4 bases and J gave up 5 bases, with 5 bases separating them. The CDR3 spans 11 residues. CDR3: CASSSGETQYF. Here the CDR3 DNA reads TGTGCCAGCAGCTCCGGGGAGACCCAGTACTTC.

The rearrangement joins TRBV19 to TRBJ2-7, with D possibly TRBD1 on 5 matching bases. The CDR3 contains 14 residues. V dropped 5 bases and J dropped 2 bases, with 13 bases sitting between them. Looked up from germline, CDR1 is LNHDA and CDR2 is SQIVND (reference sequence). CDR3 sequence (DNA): TGTGCCAGTAGTGCTGGACACGGCACCTACGAGCAGTACTTC. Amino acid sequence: CASSAGHGTYEQYF. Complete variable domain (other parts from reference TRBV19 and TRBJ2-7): DGGITQSPKYLFRKEGQNVTLSCEQNLNHDAMYWYRQDPGQGLRLIYYSQIVNDFQKGDIAEGYSVSREKKESFPLTVTSAQKNPTAFYLCASSAGHGTYEQYFGPGTRLTVT.